This TCR beta chain was identified during a study of CD8 T cells in acute hepatitis C reinfection. Some clones are missing from TCRdb's copy, which holds only in-frame ones; the method was immunoSEQ multiplex PCR. The sample contains tens of thousands of clones, 70% to 90% of which appear only once. Time point defined: naive CD8 control sorted from an acute-time-point sample. Specimen: naive CD8+ T cells from PBMCs. The sequence derives from a woman younger than 35 who spontaneously cleared hepatitis C infection.

CDR3 amino acids: CASSYGLAGDNEQFF. Written as DNA, the CDR3 is TGTGCCAGCAGTTATGGGCTAGCGGGAGACAATGAGCAGTTCTTC. V and J are TRBV6-5 and TRBJ2-1; 10 bases are shared with TRBD2. The CDR3 has 15 residues. V was pared by 3 bases and J by 5 bases, with 4 bases of the junction left unmatched. Per germline, CDR1 MNHEY and CDR2 SVGAGI.